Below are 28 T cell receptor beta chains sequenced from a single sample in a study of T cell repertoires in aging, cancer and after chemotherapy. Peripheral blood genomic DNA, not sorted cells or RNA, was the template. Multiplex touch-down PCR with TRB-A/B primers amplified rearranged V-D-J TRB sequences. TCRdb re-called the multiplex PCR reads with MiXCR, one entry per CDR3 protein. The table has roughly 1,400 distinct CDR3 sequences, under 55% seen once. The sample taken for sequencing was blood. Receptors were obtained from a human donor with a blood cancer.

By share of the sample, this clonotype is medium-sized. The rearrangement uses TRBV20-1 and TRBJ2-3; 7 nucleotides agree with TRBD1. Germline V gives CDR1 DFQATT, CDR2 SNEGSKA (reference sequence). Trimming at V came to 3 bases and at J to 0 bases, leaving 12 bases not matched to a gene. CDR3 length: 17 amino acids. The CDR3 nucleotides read TGCAGTGCTAGGGCACCGGGGACAGCGACTAGCACAGATACGCAGTATTTT. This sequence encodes CSARAPGTATSTDTQYF.

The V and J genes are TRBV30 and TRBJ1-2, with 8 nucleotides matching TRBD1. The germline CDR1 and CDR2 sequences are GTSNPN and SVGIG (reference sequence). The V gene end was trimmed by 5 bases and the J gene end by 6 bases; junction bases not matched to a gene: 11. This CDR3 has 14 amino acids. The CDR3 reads CAWGRWTGPNGYTF. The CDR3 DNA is TGTGCCTGGGGTCGGTGGACAGGGCCAAATGGCTACACCTTC.

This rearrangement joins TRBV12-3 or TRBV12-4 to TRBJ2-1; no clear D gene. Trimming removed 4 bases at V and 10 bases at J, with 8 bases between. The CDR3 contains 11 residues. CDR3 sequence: CASSSFGEQFF. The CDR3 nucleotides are TGTGCCAGCAGTTCCTTCGGGGAGCAGTTCTTC.

CDR3 residues: CASMGGRTTDEQYF. Here the CDR3 DNA reads TGTGCCAGCATGGGGGGACGGACTACAGACGAGCAGTACTTC. V gene TRBV12-3 or TRBV12-4 combines with J gene TRBJ2-7, with a tentative D call TRBD2 (6 bases). V dropped 7 bases and J dropped 5 bases, with 18 bases sitting between them. This CDR3 contains 14 residues.

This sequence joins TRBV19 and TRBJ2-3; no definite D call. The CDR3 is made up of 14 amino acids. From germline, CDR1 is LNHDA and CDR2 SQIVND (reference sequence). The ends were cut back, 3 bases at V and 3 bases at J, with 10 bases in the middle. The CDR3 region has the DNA TGTGCCAGTAGTATCCGACTGGGTACAGATACGCAGTATTTT. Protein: CASSIRLGTDTQYF. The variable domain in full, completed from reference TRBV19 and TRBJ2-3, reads DGGITQSPKYLFRKEGQNVTLSCEQNLNHDAMYWYRQDPGQGLRLIYYSQIVNDFQKGDIAEGYSVSREKKESFPLTVTSAQKNPTAFYLCASSIRLGTDTQYFGPGTRLTVL.

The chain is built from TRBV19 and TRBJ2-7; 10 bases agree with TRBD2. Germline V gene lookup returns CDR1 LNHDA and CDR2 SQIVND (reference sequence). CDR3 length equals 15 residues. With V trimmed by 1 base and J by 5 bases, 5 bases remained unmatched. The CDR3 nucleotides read TGTGCCAGTAGTATAGGGGCTAGCGGGGGTCACGAGCAGTACTTC. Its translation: CASSIGASGGHEQYF.

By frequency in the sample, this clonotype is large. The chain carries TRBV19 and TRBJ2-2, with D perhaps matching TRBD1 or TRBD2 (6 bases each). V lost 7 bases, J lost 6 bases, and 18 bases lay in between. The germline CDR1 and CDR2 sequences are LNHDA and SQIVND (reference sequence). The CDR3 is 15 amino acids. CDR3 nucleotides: TGTGCCAGTAATGTCGGGGGCAGAGGGTCCGGGGAGCTGTTTTTT. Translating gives CASNVGGRGSGELFF.

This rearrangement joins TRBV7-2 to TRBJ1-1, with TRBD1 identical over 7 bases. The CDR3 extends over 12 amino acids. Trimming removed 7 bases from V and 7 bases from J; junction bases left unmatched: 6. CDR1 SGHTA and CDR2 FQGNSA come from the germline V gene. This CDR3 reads CASTRQGYEAFF. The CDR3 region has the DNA TGTGCCAGCACAAGACAGGGATATGAAGCTTTCTTT. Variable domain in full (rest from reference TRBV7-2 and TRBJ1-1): GAGVSQSPSNKVTEKGKDVELRCDPISGHTALYWYRQSLGQGLEFLIYFQGNSAPDKSGLPSDRFSAERTGGSVSTLTIQRTQQEDSAVYLCASTRQGYEAFFGQGTRLTVV.

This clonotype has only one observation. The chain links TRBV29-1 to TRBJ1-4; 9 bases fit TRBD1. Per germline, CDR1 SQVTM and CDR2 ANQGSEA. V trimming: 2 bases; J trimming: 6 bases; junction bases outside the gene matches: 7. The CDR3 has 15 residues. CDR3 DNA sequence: TGCAGCGTTGAAACACGGGACAGGGTAGATGAAAAACTGTTTTTT. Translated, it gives CSVETRDRVDEKLFF. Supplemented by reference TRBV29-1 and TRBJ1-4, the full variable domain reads SAVISQKPSRDICQRGTSLTIQCQVDSQVTMMFWYRQQPGQSLTLIATANQGSEATYESGFVIDKFPISRPNLTFSTLTVSNMSPEDSSIYLCSVETRDRVDEKLFFGSGTQLSVL.

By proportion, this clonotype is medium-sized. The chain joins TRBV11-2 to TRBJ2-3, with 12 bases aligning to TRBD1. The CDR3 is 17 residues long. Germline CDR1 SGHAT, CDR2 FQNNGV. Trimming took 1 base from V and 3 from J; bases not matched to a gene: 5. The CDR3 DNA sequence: TGTGCCAGCAGCTTAGGCGGGACAGGGGGCGGGACAGATACGCAGTATTTT. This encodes CASSLGGTGGGTDTQYF.

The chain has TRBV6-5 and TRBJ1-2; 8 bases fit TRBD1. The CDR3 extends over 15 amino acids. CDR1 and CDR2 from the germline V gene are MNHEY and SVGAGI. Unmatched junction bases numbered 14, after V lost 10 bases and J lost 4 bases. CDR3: CATSEILGTGYGYTF. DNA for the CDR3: TGTGCCACCTCGGAAATACTCGGGACAGGCTATGGCTACACCTTC.

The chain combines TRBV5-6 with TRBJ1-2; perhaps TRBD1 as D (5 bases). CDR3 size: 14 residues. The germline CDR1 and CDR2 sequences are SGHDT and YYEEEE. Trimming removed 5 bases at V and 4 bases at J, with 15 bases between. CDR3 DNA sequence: TGTGCCAGCAGTCCCAGGGTCTCCAGCTATGGCTACACCTTC. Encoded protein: CASSPRVSSYGYTF.

CDR3 in amino acids: CASNRGAGDQPQHF. In DNA, the CDR3 is TGTGCCAGCAACCGAGGGGCAGGAGATCAGCCCCAGCATTTT. The chain joins TRBV11-2 to TRBJ1-5; D is perhaps TRBD1 (5 bases). Trimming took off 7 bases at V and 5 bases at J, with 15 bases between the two ends. Germline lookup yields CDR1 SGHAT and CDR2 FQNNGV. The CDR3 runs 14 residues.

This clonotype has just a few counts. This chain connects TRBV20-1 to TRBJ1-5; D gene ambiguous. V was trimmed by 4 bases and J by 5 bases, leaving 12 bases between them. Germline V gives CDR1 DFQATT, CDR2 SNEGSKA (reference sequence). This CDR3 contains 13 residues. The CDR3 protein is CSANGGIHQPQHF. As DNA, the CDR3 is TGCAGTGCTAATGGAGGAATCCATCAGCCCCAGCATTTT.

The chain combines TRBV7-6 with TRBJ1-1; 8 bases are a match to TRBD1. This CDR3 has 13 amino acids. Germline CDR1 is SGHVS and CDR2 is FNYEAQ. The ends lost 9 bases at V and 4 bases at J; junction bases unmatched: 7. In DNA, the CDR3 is TGTGCCAGTAGTGCTGGACAGGGCACTGAAGCTTTCTTT. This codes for CASSAGQGTEAFF.

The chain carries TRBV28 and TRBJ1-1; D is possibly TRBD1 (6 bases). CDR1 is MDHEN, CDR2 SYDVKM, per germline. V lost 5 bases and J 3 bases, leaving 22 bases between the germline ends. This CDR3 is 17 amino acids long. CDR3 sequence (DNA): TGTGCCAGCAGTGCCCCACAGGGATTTGAGAGGGACACTGAAGCTTTCTTT. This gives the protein CASSAPQGFERDTEAFF.

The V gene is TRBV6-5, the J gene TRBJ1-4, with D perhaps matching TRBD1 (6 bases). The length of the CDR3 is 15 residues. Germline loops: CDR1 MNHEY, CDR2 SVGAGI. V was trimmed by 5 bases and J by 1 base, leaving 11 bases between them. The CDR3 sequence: CASSRSRGTNEKLFF. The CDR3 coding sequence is TGTGCCAGCAGTAGGAGCAGGGGAACTAATGAAAAACTGTTTTTT.

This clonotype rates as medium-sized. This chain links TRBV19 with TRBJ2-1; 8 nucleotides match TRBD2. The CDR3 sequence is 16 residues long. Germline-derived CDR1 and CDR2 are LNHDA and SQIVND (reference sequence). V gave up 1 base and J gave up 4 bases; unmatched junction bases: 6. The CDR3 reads CASSIGASGPYNEQFF. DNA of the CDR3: TGTGCCAGTAGTATAGGGGCTAGCGGGCCATACAATGAGCAGTTCTTC.

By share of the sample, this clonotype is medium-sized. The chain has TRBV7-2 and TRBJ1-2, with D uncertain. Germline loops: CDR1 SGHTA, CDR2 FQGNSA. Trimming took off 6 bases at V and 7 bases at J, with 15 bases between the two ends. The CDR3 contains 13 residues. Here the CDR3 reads CASRPGFRPGYTF. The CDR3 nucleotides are TGTGCCAGCAGGCCGGGGTTCCGTCCTGGCTACACCTTC. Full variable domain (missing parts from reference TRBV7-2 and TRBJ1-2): GAGVSQSPSNKVTEKGKDVELRCDPISGHTALYWYRQSLGQGLEFLIYFQGNSAPDKSGLPSDRFSAERTGGSVSTLTIQRTQQEDSAVYLCASRPGFRPGYTFGSGTRLTVV.

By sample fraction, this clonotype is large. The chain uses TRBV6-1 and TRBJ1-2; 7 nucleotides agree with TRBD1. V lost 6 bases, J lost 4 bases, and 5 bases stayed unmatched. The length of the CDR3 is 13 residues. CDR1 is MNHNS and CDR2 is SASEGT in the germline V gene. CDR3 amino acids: CASSPDRVYGYTF. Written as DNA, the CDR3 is TGTGCCAGCAGCCCTGACAGGGTCTATGGCTACACCTTC.

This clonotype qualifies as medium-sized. CDR3 residues: CASSPRQGVMQPQHF. The CDR3 bases are TGTGCCAGCTCACCCCGACAGGGGGTAATGCAGCCCCAGCATTTT. The chain joins TRBV18 to TRBJ1-5; 9 nucleotides line up with TRBD1. V trimming: 3 bases; J trimming: 7 bases; junction bases outside the gene matches: 7. CDR3 length equals 15 residues. Germline CDR1 is KGHSH and CDR2 is LQKENI.

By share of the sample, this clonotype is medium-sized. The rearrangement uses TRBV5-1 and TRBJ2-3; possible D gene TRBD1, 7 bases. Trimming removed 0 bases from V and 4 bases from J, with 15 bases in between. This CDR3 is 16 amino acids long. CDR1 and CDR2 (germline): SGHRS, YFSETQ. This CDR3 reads CASSLEATGRSDTQYF. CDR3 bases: TGCGCCAGCAGCTTGGAAGCGACAGGGAGGTCAGATACGCAGTATTTT. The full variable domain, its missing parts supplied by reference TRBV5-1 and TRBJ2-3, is KAGVTQTPRYLIKTRGQQVTLSCSPISGHRSVSWYQQTPGQGLQFLFEYFSETQRNKGNFPGRFSGRQFSNSRSEMNVSTLELGDSALYLCASSLEATGRSDTQYFGPGTRLTVL.

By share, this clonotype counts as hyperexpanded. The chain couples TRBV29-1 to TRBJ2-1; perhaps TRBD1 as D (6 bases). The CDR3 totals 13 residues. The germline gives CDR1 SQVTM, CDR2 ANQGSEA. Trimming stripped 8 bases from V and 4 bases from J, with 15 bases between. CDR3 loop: CSSVRDTYNEQFF. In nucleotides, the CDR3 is TGCAGCTCCGTGAGGGACACGTACAATGAGCAGTTCTTC.

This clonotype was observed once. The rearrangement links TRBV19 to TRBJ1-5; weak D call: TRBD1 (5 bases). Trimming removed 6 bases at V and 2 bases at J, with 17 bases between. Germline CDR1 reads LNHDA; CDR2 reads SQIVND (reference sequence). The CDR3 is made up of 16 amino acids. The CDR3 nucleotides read TGTGCCAGTAGCCGGGGCGGCCAGGGAGGCAATCAGCCCCAGCATTTT. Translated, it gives CASSRGGQGGNQPQHF.

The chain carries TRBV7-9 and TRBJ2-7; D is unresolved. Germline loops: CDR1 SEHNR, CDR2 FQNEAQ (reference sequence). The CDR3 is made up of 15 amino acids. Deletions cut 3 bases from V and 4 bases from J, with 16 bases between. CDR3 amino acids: CASSLGQVSLYEQYF. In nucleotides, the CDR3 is TGTGCCAGCAGCTTGGGCCAGGTCTCTCTATACGAGCAGTACTTC.

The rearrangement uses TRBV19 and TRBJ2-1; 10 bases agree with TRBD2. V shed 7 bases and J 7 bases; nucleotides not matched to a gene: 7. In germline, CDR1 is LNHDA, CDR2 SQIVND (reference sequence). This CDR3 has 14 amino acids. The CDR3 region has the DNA TGTGCCAGTACCGGGGCTAGCGGGGGTAATGAGCAGTTCTTC. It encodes CASTGASGGNEQFF.

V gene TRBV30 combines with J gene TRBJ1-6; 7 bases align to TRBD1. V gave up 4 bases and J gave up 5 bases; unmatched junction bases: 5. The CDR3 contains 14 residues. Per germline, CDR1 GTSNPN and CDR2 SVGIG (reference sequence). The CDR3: CAWIPGQNNSPLHF. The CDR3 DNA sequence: TGTGCCTGGATACCGGGACAGAATAATTCACCCCTCCACTTT.

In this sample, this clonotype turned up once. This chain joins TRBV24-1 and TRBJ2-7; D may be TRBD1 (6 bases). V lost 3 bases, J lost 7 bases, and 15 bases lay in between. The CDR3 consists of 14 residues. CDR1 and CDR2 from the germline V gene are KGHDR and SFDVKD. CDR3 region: CATSDASGAREQYF. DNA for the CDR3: TGTGCCACCAGTGATGCCTCAGGGGCGCGGGAGCAGTACTTC.